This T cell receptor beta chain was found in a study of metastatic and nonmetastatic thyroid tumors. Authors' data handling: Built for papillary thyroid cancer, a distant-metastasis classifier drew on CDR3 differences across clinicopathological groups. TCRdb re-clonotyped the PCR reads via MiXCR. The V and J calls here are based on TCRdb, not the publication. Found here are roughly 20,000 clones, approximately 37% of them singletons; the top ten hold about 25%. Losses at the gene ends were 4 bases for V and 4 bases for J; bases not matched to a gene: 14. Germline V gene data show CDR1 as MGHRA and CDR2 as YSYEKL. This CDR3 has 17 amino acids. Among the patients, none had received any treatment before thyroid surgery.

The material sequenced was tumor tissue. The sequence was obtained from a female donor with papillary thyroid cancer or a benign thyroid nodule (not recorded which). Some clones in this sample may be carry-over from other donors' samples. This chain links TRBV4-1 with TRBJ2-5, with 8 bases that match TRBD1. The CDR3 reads CASSPRARGQYGETQYF. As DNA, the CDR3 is TGCGCCAGCAGCCCAAGGGCCAGGGGGCAATACGGAGAGACCCAGTACTTC.